These 31 T cell receptor beta chains share one sample of origin, sequenced in a study of cytomegalovirus exposure and HLA in healthy donors. The study ran its PCR with 60 Vbeta and 13 Jbeta primers. Sequencing used immunoSEQ multiplex PCR; TCRdb keeps in-frame clones, though not all of them. The sample contains 150,000 or so clones, around 80% of which appear only once. Source material: PBMCs. All receptors derive from a woman in her 40s in good health and CMV-seropositive.

The V gene is TRBV2, the J gene TRBJ2-1; D may be TRBD2 (6 bases). The V gene lost 6 bases and the J gene lost 7 bases, with 13 bases spanning the gap. Germline CDR1 SNHLY, CDR2 FYNNEI. This CDR3 spans 13 amino acids. The CDR3 bases are TGTGCCAGCAGGCTACGGACTACAAATGAGCAGTTCTTC. Its translation is CASRLRTTNEQFF.

The chain employs TRBV6-5 and TRBJ1-1; 8 nucleotides line up with TRBD1. Looked up from germline, CDR1 is MNHEY and CDR2 is SVGAGI. This CDR3 spans 14 amino acids. Trimming took 10 bases from V and 1 from J; bases not matched to a gene: 8. In DNA form, the CDR3 reads TGTGCCAACTCCCTCGGGACAGGGAACACTGAAGCTTTCTTT. Translation gives CANSLGTGNTEAFF.

The rearrangement uses TRBV29-1 and TRBJ2-1; a weak D match, TRBD1 (6 bases). The CDR3 is 14 amino acids. Looked up from germline, CDR1 is SQVTM and CDR2 is ANQGSEA. The V end was cut by 6 bases, the J end by 1 base, with 13 bases between. In nucleotides, the CDR3 is TGCAGCGTCCGCCCGACAGGATCCTACAATGAGCAGTTCTTC. Translating gives CSVRPTGSYNEQFF.

The chain combines TRBV27 with TRBJ2-3; the match to TRBD2 covers 10 bases. Germline trimming cut 5 bases from V and 1 base from J; bases unmatched to any gene: 0. Germline V CDR1 and CDR2: MNHEY, SMNVEV (reference sequence). CDR3 length: 14 residues. CDR3 loop: CASSTSGGTDTQYF. The DNA of the CDR3 is TGTGCCAGCAGTACTAGCGGGGGCACAGATACGCAGTATTTT.

The chain links TRBV7-8 to TRBJ2-2; 7 bases align to TRBD1. V lost 0 bases to trimming and J lost 4 bases; unmatched junction nucleotides: 8. The CDR3 length is 17 residues. CDR1 SGHVS and CDR2 FQNEAQ come from the germline V gene. The CDR3 reads CASSLALTGASTGELFF. The CDR3 region has the DNA TGTGCCAGCAGCTTAGCGCTCACAGGGGCTAGCACCGGGGAGCTGTTTTTT.

The rearrangement links TRBV6-5 to TRBJ2-2, with TRBD2 matching 7 bases. V gave up 2 bases and J gave up 3 bases; unmatched junction bases: 6. This CDR3 is 16 amino acids long. The germline V gene encodes CDR1 MNHEY and CDR2 SVGAGI. CDR3 loop: CASSYGLGRYTGELFF. DNA of the CDR3: TGTGCCAGCAGTTACGGACTAGGCCGATACACCGGGGAGCTGTTTTTT.

This clone was seen just once. The chain uses TRBV19 and TRBJ1-4, with 7 bases identical to TRBD1. The CDR3 contains 15 residues. CDR1 and CDR2 from the germline V gene are LNHDA and SQIVND (reference sequence). V lost 10 bases and J lost 0; bases outside the gene matches: 8. CDR3 sequence (DNA): TGTGCCACTTGGGACAGAGGAGCAACTAATGAAAAACTGTTTTTT. This codes for CATWDRGATNEKLFF.

V is TRBV29-1 and J is TRBJ1-1; D possibly corresponds to TRBD1 (5 bases). The germline V gene has CDR1 SQVTM and CDR2 ANQGSEA. V was cut by 4 bases and J by 6 bases, with 15 bases left in between. This CDR3 is built from 13 residues. The CDR3 bases are TGCAGCGTTGGGTCAGACAGAAGTCCTGAAGCTTTCTTT. Its protein product is CSVGSDRSPEAFF.

The rearrangement uses TRBV5-1 and TRBJ1-5, with D possibly TRBD1 on 6 matching bases. This CDR3 comprises 14 residues. In germline, CDR1 is SGHRS, CDR2 YFSETQ. V lost 5 bases and J lost 4, with 13 bases in between. This chain's CDR3 is CASSEQGLNQPQHF. CDR3 nucleotide sequence: TGCGCCAGCAGTGAACAGGGCTTGAATCAGCCCCAGCATTTT. Variable domain in full (rest from reference TRBV5-1 and TRBJ1-5): KAGVTQTPRYLIKTRGQQVTLSCSPISGHRSVSWYQQTPGQGLQFLFEYFSETQRNKGNFPGRFSGRQFSNSRSEMNVSTLELGDSALYLCASSEQGLNQPQHFGDGTRLSIL.

The chain uses TRBV27 and TRBJ1-2, with TRBD1 identical over 8 bases. With V trimmed by 6 bases and J by 6 bases, 6 bases remained unmatched. From germline, CDR1 is MNHEY and CDR2 SMNVEV (reference sequence). The CDR3 totals 13 residues. Here the CDR3 DNA reads TGTGCCAGCAGATCCCAGGGGGCGGATGGCTACACCTTC. It is translated as CASRSQGADGYTF.

J is TRBJ2-5 and V is TRBV7-6; D is ambiguous. CDR1 and CDR2 from the germline V gene are SGHVS and FNYEAQ. CDR3 length: 12 residues. The V end was cut by 2 bases, the J end by 4 bases, with 5 bases between. The CDR3: CASSLYGETQYF. The CDR3 nucleotides are TGTGCCAGCAGCTTATACGGAGAGACCCAGTACTTC.

The V gene is TRBV9, the J gene TRBJ2-7; D unclear. CDR1 and CDR2 from the germline V gene are SGDLS and YYNGEE. V lost 4 bases, J lost 4 bases, and 15 bases lay in between. The CDR3 length is 14 residues. The CDR3 nucleotides are TGTGCCAGCAGCCTAAACCCTGAACCTTACGAGCAGTACTTC. The encoded protein is CASSLNPEPYEQYF.

The rearrangement uses TRBV28 and TRBJ1-2; D is unclear. This CDR3 region has 14 residues. Germline CDR1 MDHEN, CDR2 SYDVKM. V was pared by 7 bases and J by 2 bases, with 14 bases between. CDR3 nucleotides: TGTGCCAGCACCAATCCTGGCATAAACTATGGCTACACCTTC. Encoded protein: CASTNPGINYGYTF.

The chain recombines TRBV4-2 with TRBJ2-3; a possible D gene is TRBD2 (7 bases). V lost 0 bases to trimming and J lost 2 bases, with 18 bases between them. The CDR3 extends over 18 amino acids. Germline-derived CDR1 and CDR2 are LGHNA and YNFKEQ. The CDR3 is CASSQEGGDGYFTDTQYF. CDR3 DNA: TGTGCCAGCAGCCAAGAAGGGGGGGACGGGTATTTCACAGATACGCAGTATTTT.

The V call is TRBV28, the J call TRBJ2-3; possibly TRBD1 for D (6 bases). From germline, CDR1 is MDHEN and CDR2 SYDVKM. The CDR3 covers 12 residues. CDR3 nucleotide sequence: TGTGCGACAGGCACGGCCACAGATACGCAGTATTTT. It specifies CATGTATDTQYF.

The chain has TRBV28 and TRBJ1-1; TRBD1 might be the D (5 bases). Germline V gene sequence: CDR1 MDHEN, CDR2 SYDVKM. This CDR3 has 15 residues. The V and J ends lost 5 bases and 7 bases respectively, with 20 bases between them. CDR3 DNA: TGTGCCAGCAGTCAAGGTGGGGGGACGTCGATTGAAGCTTTCTTT. As protein: CASSQGGGTSIEAFF.

The rearrangement links TRBV15 to TRBJ2-3; D may be TRBD1 (6 bases). The CDR3 is 16 amino acids. Trimming shortened V by 0 bases and J by 0 bases, and 10 bases separated the two germline ends. Per germline, CDR1 LNHNV and CDR2 YYDKDF (reference sequence). The CDR3 region has the DNA TGTGCCACCAGCAGAGATATAGGGGGTAGCACAGATACGCAGTATTTT. Amino acids: CATSRDIGGSTDTQYF. The variable domain in full, with the rest retrieved from reference TRBV15 and TRBJ2-3, is DAMVIQNPRYQVTQFGKPVTLSCSQTLNHNVMYWYQQKSSQAPKLLFHYYDKDFNNEADTPDNFQSRRPNTSFCFLDIRSPGLGDTAMYLCATSRDIGGSTDTQYFGPGTRLTVL.

This sequence joins TRBV6-1 and TRBJ1-1; D is unresolved. Germline assignment: CDR1 MNHNS and CDR2 SASEGT. The V gene lost 7 bases and the J gene lost 2 bases, with 14 bases spanning the gap. The CDR3 runs to 14 residues. The CDR3 protein is CASTITVGNTEAFF. The CDR3 bases are TGTGCCAGCACGATAACAGTGGGTAACACTGAAGCTTTCTTT.

V usage is TRBV9 and J usage is TRBJ2-5; D remains ambiguous. Trimming left V 0 bases short and J 4 bases short, with 10 bases between. The CDR3 loop spans 14 amino acids. CDR1 and CDR2 (germline): SGDLS, YYNGEE. The CDR3 protein is CASSVASVGETQYF. CDR3 nucleotides: TGTGCCAGCAGCGTAGCCAGCGTGGGAGAGACCCAGTACTTC.

This chain uses TRBV29-1 with TRBJ2-5, with 8 positions matching TRBD2. V lost 7 bases and J lost 5; bases outside the gene matches: 3. This CDR3 has 11 residues. Germline CDR1 reads SQVTM; CDR2 reads ANQGSEA. CDR3 protein: CSARGGETQYF. The CDR3, as DNA: TGCAGCGCCCGCGGGGGGGAGACCCAGTACTTC.

This clone has more than one count but fewer than ten. The chain carries TRBV19 and TRBJ1-1, with D possibly being TRBD1 (6 bases). The CDR3 extends over 14 amino acids. Germline V gene data show CDR1 as LNHDA and CDR2 as SQIVND (reference sequence). The germline V and J ends were trimmed by 6 bases and 1 base, with 12 bases remaining between them. The CDR3 DNA reads as TGTGCCAGTAGAGACAGGTTCCCGAACACTGAAGCTTTCTTT. This gives the protein CASRDRFPNTEAFF.

The chain combines TRBV7-9 with TRBJ2-7; TRBD2 agrees at 8 bases. V lost 10 bases and J lost 2; bases outside the gene matches: 10. CDR1 and CDR2 (germline): SEHNR, FQNEAQ (reference sequence). The CDR3 consists of 14 residues. CDR3 in amino acids: CAIQIKRGTYEQYF. The CDR3 DNA follows: TGTGCCATCCAAATAAAGCGGGGGACCTACGAGCAGTACTTC.

The rearrangement uses TRBV9 and TRBJ2-7; perhaps TRBD2 as D (5 bases). V shed 4 bases and J shed 2 bases, with 13 bases lying between them. The V gene's germline CDR1 is SGDLS and CDR2 YYNGEE. The CDR3 runs 14 residues. The CDR3 nucleotides are TGTGCCAGCAGCTTGAGAGCGGAGACCTACGAGCAGTACTTC. It specifies CASSLRAETYEQYF.

This clone was counted once. The gene calls are TRBV5-4 and TRBJ2-3; D is uncertain. Germline V gene lookup returns CDR1 SGHNT and CDR2 YYREEE (reference sequence). CDR3 size: 13 residues. The V end lost 3 bases, the J end lost 4 bases, and 9 bases lay between the germline ends. CDR3 nucleotides: TGTGCCAGCAGCTCCCGAGCCTCAGATACGCAGTATTTT. Protein: CASSSRASDTQYF. The variable domain in full, with the rest retrieved from reference TRBV5-4 and TRBJ2-3, is ETGVTQSPTHLIKTRGQQVTLRCSSQSGHNTVSWYQQALGQGPQFIFQYYREEENGRGNFPPRFSGLQFPNYSSELNVNALELDDSALYLCASSSRASDTQYFGPGTRLTVL.

The chain carries TRBV9 and TRBJ2-1; 10 nucleotides line up with TRBD2. The CDR3 sequence is 15 residues long. The germline V gene has CDR1 SGDLS and CDR2 YYNGEE. V shed 2 bases, J shed 8 bases, and the junction held 7 bases outside the gene matches. The CDR3 DNA reads as TGTGCCAGCAGCGTTAGCGCTAGCGGGAGAGATGAGCAGTTCTTC. As protein: CASSVSASGRDEQFF.

There are a few counts of this clone. The chain links TRBV5-1 to TRBJ2-2; D not certain. Per germline, CDR1 SGHRS and CDR2 YFSETQ. This CDR3 region has 15 residues. Trimming left V 2 bases short and J 0 bases short, with 8 bases between. CDR3 sequence (DNA): TGCGCCAGCAGCTTCGGTGGTCCGAACACCGGGGAGCTGTTTTTT. This translates into CASSFGGPNTGELFF.

The chain links TRBV27 to TRBJ2-3; the D is unclear. The CDR3 is made up of 13 amino acids. V was pared by 2 bases and J by 4 bases, with 7 bases between. The germline CDR1 and CDR2 sequences are MNHEY and SMNVEV (reference sequence). CDR3 in DNA: TGTGCCAGCAGTTTAATCCAGGCAGATACGCAGTATTTT. Translating it yields CASSLIQADTQYF.

This rearrangement joins TRBV11-2 to TRBJ2-2; 7 bases match TRBD1. The CDR3 consists of 16 residues. V lost 2 bases and J lost 0; bases outside the gene matches: 3. Per germline, CDR1 SGHAT and CDR2 FQNNGV. CDR3 sequence: CASSLRGQANTGELFF. The CDR3 DNA is TGTGCCAGCAGCTTACGTGGACAGGCGAACACCGGGGAGCTGTTTTTT. The whole variable domain, remainder taken from reference TRBV11-2 and TRBJ2-2, is EAGVAQSPRYKIIEKRQSVAFWCNPISGHATLYWYQQILGQGPKLLIQFQNNGVVDDSQLPKDRFSAERLKGVDSTLKIQPAKLEDSAVYLCASSLRGQANTGELFFGEGSRLTVL.

The V gene is TRBV19, the J gene TRBJ1-2; D ambiguous. Between the trimmed V and J ends, which lost 5 bases and 4 bases, there was a span of 11 bases. The CDR3 length is 13 residues. CDR1 is LNHDA and CDR2 is SQIVND in the germline V gene (reference sequence). The CDR3 DNA reads TGTGCCAGTAGTCCCCAGGTCCTCTATGGCTACACCTTC. This gives the protein CASSPQVLYGYTF.

The V call is TRBV15, the J call TRBJ1-5; D not certain. CDR3 size: 13 residues. V lost 7 bases and J lost 0, with 7 bases in between. Germline CDR1 reads LNHNV; CDR2 reads YYDKDF (reference sequence). The CDR3 nucleotides read TGTGCCACCAAACAGTATAGCAATCAGCCCCAGCATTTT. Its protein is CATKQYSNQPQHF.

CDR3 sequence (DNA): TGTGCCAGCAGCTTAAGCGGGAGGGGGGAGACCCAGTACTTC. Residues: CASSLSGRGETQYF. The V call is TRBV11-2, the J call TRBJ2-5; TRBD2 matches 10 bases. The V gene's germline CDR1 is SGHAT and CDR2 FQNNGV. J gave up 5 bases and V 2 bases, and 2 bases lay outside the gene matches. The CDR3 loop spans 14 amino acids.